The 29 T cell receptor beta chains below all came from one sample that was sequenced in a study of blood T cell repertoires in COVID-19. Assay used: immunoSEQ multiplex PCR; TCRdb lists only in-frame clones, some missing. The data contain more than 250,000 clones, around 80% of them singletons. Material: peripheral blood. The receptors come from a woman between 50 and 59 years old with acute or convalescent COVID-19.

This rearrangement joins TRBV7-9 to TRBJ1-5; 7 nucleotides align to TRBD1. Losses at the gene ends were 6 bases for V and 13 bases for J; bases not matched to a gene: 6. The CDR3 has 11 residues. Germline values: CDR1 SEHNR, CDR2 FQNEAQ (reference sequence). The CDR3 sequence is CASRGDSHQHF. In nucleotides, the CDR3 is TGTGCCAGCAGAGGGGACAGTCATCAGCATTTT.

This clone has a single count. This sequence joins TRBV10-3 and TRBJ1-5; TRBD1 is a possible D gene (6 bases). Trimming left V 5 bases short and J 0 bases short, with 11 bases between. Germline V gene data show CDR1 as ENHRY and CDR2 as SYGVKD. The length of the CDR3 is 15 residues. The CDR3 here is CAISRTEDSNQPQHF. The CDR3 region has the DNA TGTGCCATCAGTAGGACAGAGGATAGCAATCAGCCCCAGCATTTT.

The chain has TRBV7-2 and TRBJ2-1; 8 nucleotides align to TRBD2. The germline CDR1 and CDR2 sequences are SGHTA and FQGNSA. The J segment lost 9 bases and the V segment lost 2 bases, leaving 6 bases of the junction unmatched. The CDR3 length is 14 residues. In DNA form, the CDR3 reads TGTGCCAGCAGCTTAAGGACTAGCTTCAGTGAGCAGTTCTTC. It translates to CASSLRTSFSEQFF.

This clone was seen only once. The V and J genes are TRBV10-1 and TRBJ1-5; D ambiguous. With 1 base removed from V and 2 bases from J, the gap between germline ends came to 9 bases. This CDR3 is 15 amino acids long. Germline V gene sequence: CDR1 WNHNN, CDR2 SYGVQD (reference sequence). The CDR3 nucleotides are TGCGCCAGCAGTGAGTGCCGTCTATGCAATCAGCCCCAGCATTTT. Encoded protein: CASSECRLCNQPQHF.

This chain uses TRBV12-3 or TRBV12-4 with TRBJ2-1; no definite D call. The germline V and J ends were trimmed by 7 bases and 5 bases, with 9 bases remaining between them. The CDR3 runs to 12 residues. The CDR3 DNA is TGTGCCAGCAAATACGGAGACAATGAGCAGTTCTTC. Encoded protein: CASKYGDNEQFF.

This clone came up once. V is TRBV19 and J is TRBJ2-5, with 7 nucleotides matching TRBD2. The CDR3 is 14 amino acids. CDR1 LNHDA and CDR2 SQIVND come from the germline V gene (reference sequence). V lost 7 bases, J lost 2 bases, and 7 bases stayed unmatched. As DNA, the CDR3 is TGTGCCAGTACCAATACGGGGGGACAAGAGACCCAGTACTTC. Encoded protein: CASTNTGGQETQYF. Full variable domain (remainder filled in from reference TRBV19 and TRBJ2-5): DGGITQSPKYLFRKEGQNVTLSCEQNLNHDAMYWYRQDPGQGLRLIYYSQIVNDFQKGDIAEGYSVSREKKESFPLTVTSAQKNPTAFYLCASTNTGGQETQYFGPGTRLLVL.

This chain links TRBV30 with TRBJ1-1; D gene unclear. Germline V gene lookup returns CDR1 GTSNPN and CDR2 SVGIG (reference sequence). The CDR3 sequence is 15 residues long. Trimming took off 0 bases at V and 4 bases at J, with 15 bases between the two ends. CDR3 in amino acids: CAWSVSSPRVTEAFF. In DNA form, the CDR3 reads TGTGCCTGGAGTGTATCAAGCCCGAGGGTCACTGAAGCTTTCTTT.

J is TRBJ2-6 and V is TRBV27; TRBD2 aligns across 7 bases. V shed 3 bases, J shed 2 bases, and the junction held 4 bases outside the gene matches. This CDR3 comprises 16 residues. The V gene's germline CDR1 is MNHEY and CDR2 SMNVEV (reference sequence). CDR3 nucleotides: TGTGCCAGCAGTTTTTGGGGGGGGGCTGGGGCCAACGTCCTGACTTTC. Residues: CASSFWGGAGANVLTF.

CDR3 in amino acids: CASSFGTGSNQPQHF. CDR3 nucleotide sequence: TGTGCCAGCAGCTTCGGGACAGGGAGCAATCAGCCCCAGCATTTT. The chain uses TRBV7-9 and TRBJ1-5; 9 bases match TRBD1. The CDR3 covers 15 residues. Germline CDR1 reads SEHNR; CDR2 reads FQNEAQ (reference sequence). V shed 3 bases, J shed 1 base, and the junction held 1 base outside the gene matches.

The V gene is TRBV11-2, the J gene TRBJ1-1, with TRBD1 as a possible D gene (5 bases). V was shortened by 1 base and J by 5 bases, with 14 bases between the two germline ends. The CDR3 contains 15 residues. From germline, CDR1 is SGHAT and CDR2 FQNNGV. CDR3 loop: CASSLVYNGGTEAFF. DNA for the CDR3: TGTGCCAGCAGCTTAGTGTATAACGGGGGGACTGAAGCTTTCTTT.

This sequence joins TRBV11-2 and TRBJ2-7; 14 nucleotides align to TRBD2. Germline values: CDR1 SGHAT, CDR2 FQNNGV. This CDR3 is built from 16 residues. Germline trimming cut 5 bases from V and 6 bases from J; bases unmatched to any gene: 9. The CDR3 protein is CASSQTSGGAWAEQYV. CDR3 bases: TGTGCCAGCAGCCAGACTAGCGGGGGGGCCTGGGCCGAGCAGTACGTC.

The chain joins TRBV5-6 to TRBJ2-5, with D possibly being TRBD2 (6 bases). The CDR3 runs 14 residues. The V end lost 4 bases, the J end lost 4 bases, and 14 bases lay between the germline ends. Per germline, CDR1 SGHDT and CDR2 YYEEEE. The CDR3 DNA follows: TGTGCCAGCAGCCGCGGGGTAGCCAGAGAGACCCAGTACTTC. Amino acids: CASSRGVARETQYF. Full variable domain (missing parts from reference TRBV5-6 and TRBJ2-5): DAGVTQSPTHLIKTRGQQVTLRCSPKSGHDTVSWYQQALGQGPQFIFQYYEEEERQRGNFPDRFSGHQFPNYSSELNVNALLLGDSALYLCASSRGVARETQYFGPGTRLLVL.

The chain is built from TRBV5-1 and TRBJ2-5, with 8 bases that match TRBD2. Germline loops: CDR1 SGHRS, CDR2 YFSETQ. The CDR3 covers 15 residues. V shed 7 bases, J shed 5 bases, and the junction held 13 bases outside the gene matches. The CDR3 sequence: CASGLAGFREETQYF. For the CDR3, the DNA is TGCGCCAGCGGCCTAGCGGGTTTTCGGGAGGAGACCCAGTACTTC.

This clone was seen a few times. V usage is TRBV19 and J usage is TRBJ1-2, with D unresolved. V dropped 2 bases and J dropped 8 bases, with 9 bases sitting between them. CDR1 LNHDA and CDR2 SQIVND come from the germline V gene (reference sequence). The CDR3 totals 12 residues. Written as DNA, the CDR3 is TGTGCCAGTAGTATACGGGAGAGGGGCTACACCTTC. Residues: CASSIRERGYTF.

This chain connects TRBV4-3 to TRBJ1-2; TRBD1 aligns across 8 bases. Germline-derived CDR1 and CDR2 are LGHNA and YSLEER. The J segment lost 7 bases and the V segment lost 2 bases, leaving 6 bases of the junction unmatched. The CDR3 is 14 residues long. CDR3 residues: CASSQLRQGSGYTF. The CDR3 DNA reads as TGCGCCAGCAGCCAACTTCGACAGGGGTCTGGCTACACCTTC.

The rearrangement uses TRBV7-2 and TRBJ1-2; TRBD1 might be the D (5 bases). Germline CDR1 and CDR2: SGHTA and FQGNSA. V lost 4 bases to trimming and J lost 4 bases, with 13 bases between them. The CDR3 has 14 residues. This CDR3 is CASSSRGGVYGYTF. In nucleotides, the CDR3 is TGTGCCAGCAGCTCAAGGGGAGGGGTCTATGGCTACACCTTC.

This sequence joins TRBV25-1 and TRBJ1-5, with D maybe TRBD1 (5 bases). Trimming removed 5 bases at V and 4 bases at J, with 12 bases between. CDR1 and CDR2 from the germline V gene are MGHDK and SYGVNS. There are 14 residues in the CDR3. The CDR3 coding sequence is TGTGCCAGCAGTTTTGGGGCCACGAATCAGCCCCAGCATTTT. Its protein product is CASSFGATNQPQHF.

The genes are TRBV18 and TRBJ2-7, with D perhaps TRBD1 (5 bases). V lost 1 base, J lost 0 bases, and 13 bases lay in between. The germline CDR1 and CDR2 sequences are KGHSH and LQKENI. This CDR3 comprises 16 residues. The CDR3 sequence: CASSPRNRQSSYEQYF. CDR3 in DNA: TGTGCCAGCTCACCACGGAACAGGCAGAGCTCCTACGAGCAGTACTTC.

The J gene is TRBJ2-5, the V gene TRBV6-5; 9 bases map to TRBD2. CDR1 is MNHEY and CDR2 is SVGAGI in the germline V gene. The V and J ends lost 0 bases and 5 bases, in that order; junction bases with no gene match: 4. CDR3 length: 15 amino acids. The CDR3 region has the DNA TGTGCCAGCAGTTACTCGGCGGGGGGGCGGGAGACCCAGTACTTC. Its protein is CASSYSAGGRETQYF.

The chain is built from TRBV19 and TRBJ1-2; D is perhaps TRBD1 (6 bases). The CDR3 extends over 14 amino acids. V was cut by 3 bases and J by 0 bases, with 8 bases left in between. Germline CDR1 LNHDA, CDR2 SQIVND (reference sequence). In DNA, the CDR3 is TGTGCCAGTAGTATGACAGGATCTAACTATGGCTACACCTTC. Protein product: CASSMTGSNYGYTF.

The V call is TRBV6-2 or TRBV6-3, the J call TRBJ2-1, with D possibly TRBD2 on 6 matching bases. The CDR3 is made up of 16 amino acids. V lost 4 bases, J lost 6 bases, and 19 bases lay in between. Germline V gene lookup returns CDR1 MNHEY and CDR2 SVGEGT. CDR3 sequence: CASSFIPTQRANEQFF. CDR3 sequence (DNA): TGTGCCAGCAGTTTCATTCCGACCCAGCGGGCCAATGAGCAGTTCTTC.

V is TRBV21-1 and J is TRBJ1-1; TRBD1 is the table's D call, not checked against the DNA. TRBV21-1 is a documented pseudogene. The CDR3 is 18 residues long. CDR3 residues: CAHRIWTGGERENTEAFF. DNA of the CDR3: TGTGCTCACCGCATATGGACAGGGGGCGAAAGGGAGAACACTGAAGCTTTCTTT.

The chain employs TRBV6-5 and TRBJ1-5, with D perhaps TRBD1 (5 bases). V was pared by 2 bases and J by 3 bases, with 11 bases between. The CDR3 has 15 residues. CDR1 MNHEY and CDR2 SVGAGI come from the germline V gene. In DNA, the CDR3 is TGTGCCAGCAGTTACGGGGGGGGTGCCAATCAGCCCCAGCATTTT. Its protein is CASSYGGGANQPQHF.

In its sample, this clone was seen once. This chain connects TRBV30 to TRBJ2-2; the D gene is possibly TRBD1 (6 bases). Trimming took off 7 bases at V and 3 bases at J, with 18 bases between the two ends. CDR1 and CDR2 (germline): GTSNPN, SVGIG (reference sequence). This CDR3 has 15 amino acids. The CDR3 coding sequence is TGTGCCTCCCCATCTTCAACAGGGTACACCGGGGAGCTGTTTTTT. Translated, it gives CASPSSTGYTGELFF.

The chain is built from TRBV19 and TRBJ1-1; D not certain. The CDR3 has 15 amino acids. Trimming removed 1 base at V and 6 bases at J, with 15 bases between. The germline V gene encodes CDR1 LNHDA and CDR2 SQIVND (reference sequence). CDR3 coding DNA: TGTGCCAGTAGTATAGGGTGGCCCGTCCTGCCTGAAGCTTTCTTT. Encoded protein: CASSIGWPVLPEAFF.

The chain couples TRBV4-3 to TRBJ2-7; 10 bases are a match to TRBD2. The V and J ends lost 4 bases and 0 bases, in that order; junction bases with no gene match: 3. The CDR3 loop spans 15 amino acids. The germline V gene encodes CDR1 LGHNA and CDR2 YSLEER. CDR3 protein: CASSLGLASSYEQYF. In DNA form, the CDR3 reads TGCGCCAGCAGCCTGGGACTAGCGAGCTCCTACGAGCAGTACTTC.

A single count supports this clone. The chain has TRBV4-1 and TRBJ1-4, with 9 bases fitting TRBD1. The CDR3 covers 15 residues. Germline loops: CDR1 MGHRA, CDR2 YSYEKL. Trimming at V came to 1 base and at J to 7 bases, leaving 4 bases not matched to a gene. CDR3 DNA sequence: TGCGCCAGCAGCCAAGGGGACAGGGAAGGTGAAAAACTGTTTTTT. This gives the protein CASSQGDREGEKLFF.

The V and J genes are TRBV12-5 and TRBJ1-4; TRBD1 might be the D (6 bases). The germline V gene has CDR1 LGHNT and CDR2 FRNRAP. Trimming took 7 bases from V and 4 from J, leaving 13 bases between them. This CDR3 has 14 amino acids. The CDR3: CASVRGNNNEKLFF. The CDR3, as DNA: TGTGCTAGTGTGAGGGGGAATAATAATGAAAAACTGTTTTTT.

This clone was seen just once. The chain employs TRBV5-1 and TRBJ2-1, with 7 positions matching TRBD2. The junction had 4 bases not matched to a gene; V was cut back by 0 bases and J by 4 bases. Germline CDR1 and CDR2: SGHRS and YFSETQ. The CDR3 totals 15 residues. Here the CDR3 reads CASSLVASGYNEQFF. In nucleotides, the CDR3 is TGCGCCAGCAGCTTGGTAGCTAGCGGATACAATGAGCAGTTCTTC.